This T cell receptor beta chain was found in a study of blood T cell repertoires in COVID-19. Only in-frame clones appear in the TCRdb table, and some are missing; sequencing was by immunoSEQ multiplex PCR. This sample has about 200,000 clones, with roughly 80% found just once. J was trimmed by 4 bases and V by 6 bases; bases with no gene match: 11. CDR1 and CDR2 from the germline V gene are SNHLY and FYNNEI. The CDR3 is 16 residues long. The table lists this clone with a few counts. The sequenced sample consisted of peripheral blood. The rearrangement links TRBV2 to TRBJ2-2; 7 bases align to TRBD2. The TCR was taken from a woman aged 80 or over with acute or convalescent COVID-19. This CDR3 reads CASSFLSGGGTGELFF. DNA for the CDR3: TGTGCCAGCAGCTTCCTATCGGGAGGAGGCACCGGGGAGCTGTTTTTT.